Sequencing of this T cell receptor (beta chain) was carried out in a study of blood T cell repertoires in COVID-19. For the study at large: From T cells, B-cell-depleted T cells, or PBMCs came the material, which was cDNA or gDNA.

The CDR3 sequence is 14 residues long. J was trimmed by 6 bases and V by 0 bases; bases with no gene match: 3. Germline V CDR1 and CDR2: SGHTA, FQGNSA. TCRdb's table, derived via immunoSEQ multiplex PCR, lists solely in-frame clones and lacks some. The sample has approximately 6,200 clones; approximately 70% are singletons. The sample comprised peripheral blood. This receptor was obtained from a man aged 60 to 75 with acute or convalescent COVID-19. The rearrangement joins TRBV7-2 to TRBJ2-7; 9 bases fit TRBD1. The CDR3 is CASSLARDRVEQYF. The CDR3 bases are TGTGCCAGCAGCTTAGCCCGGGACAGGGTCGAGCAGTACTTC.